Listed below are T cell receptor beta chains from one sample, sequenced in a study of Ad26.COV2.S vaccination and SARS-CoV-2 variants. Repertoires were generated with immunoSEQ multiplex PCR, while TCRdb's copy carries only in-frame clones and drops some. The profile shows about 94,000 clones, under 90% of them singletons. Sequencing was performed on peripheral blood, taken after recovery from COVID-19. Receptor source: a human donor who had recovered from COVID-19. The CDR3 runs from the conserved cysteine through the conserved F or W. A D gene is named only where the DNA matches it firmly. Size tells how often a clone was seen (once, few, many) or the class of an expanded clone, and some rows leave it out.

TRBJ1-1 TRBV6-6 - - TGTGCCAGCAGTTACTCCCCTATGAACACTGAAGCTTTCTTT CASSYSPMNTEAFF
TRBJ2-7 TRBV28 TRBD1 - TGTGCCAGCAGCTTTACAGGACAGGCACCAGGAAACGAGCAGTACTTC CASSFTGQAPGNEQYF
TRBJ1-2 TRBV4-1 - - TGCGCCAGCAGCCAACTACATACTAACTATGGCTACACCTTC CASSQLHTNYGYTF
TRBJ2-2 TRBV27 - - TGTGCCAGCAGTTTTTTTCTAGCGAGAGGCACCGGGGAGCTGTTTTTT CASSFFLARGTGELFF
TRBJ1-6 TRBV5-4 TRBD1 - TGTGCCAGCAGCCCTCGGACAGGGGATACCTATAATTCACCCCTCCACTTT CASSPRTGDTYNSPLHF
TRBJ2-7 TRBV5-4 - - TGTGCCAGCACCTTCATAGGTTCCTACGAGCAGTACTTC CASTFIGSYEQYF
TRBJ2-1 TRBV5-4 TRBD1 - TGTGCCAGCTTTAGACAGGGATCCTTTAATGAGCAGTTCTTC CASFRQGSFNEQFF
TRBJ2-7 TRBV7-6 TRBD2 - TGTGCCAGCAGCCACCTTTCTAGCGGGAGCTCCTACGAGCAGTACTTC CASSHLSSGSSYEQYF
TRBJ1-4 TRBV28 - - TGTGCCAGCAGGCGAATTCTCCGGGGGCCTAATGAAAAACTGTTTTTT CASRRILRGPNEKLFF
TRBJ2-2 TRBV28 - - TGTGCCAGCATCGGGGTTGAGACGCTGAACACCGGGGAGCTGTTTTTT CASIGVETLNTGELFF
TRBJ2-5 TRBV5-1 TRBD2 once TGCGCCAGCAGCTTATCGACTAGCGGGGATCAAGAGACCCAGTACTTC CASSLSTSGDQETQYF
TRBJ2-2 TRBV5-4 - - TGTGCCAGCAGCTTGTCAGGGGCCGGGGAGCTGTTTTTT CASSLSGAGELFF
TRBJ2-7 TRBV5-8 TRBD1 - TGTGCCAGCAGCTTGGCGGGACAGGGGGTCTACGAGCAGTACTTC CASSLAGQGVYEQYF
TRBJ2-3 TRBV28 TRBD2 few TGTGCCAGCAGTTTATTTGGACTAGCGGGAGCCCAAGATACGCAGTATTTT CASSLFGLAGAQDTQYF
TRBJ2-7 TRBV24-1 - - TGTGCCACCAGCCAAGCCGGGAGTAGATACGAGCAGTACTTC CATSQAGSRYEQYF
TRBJ2-2 TRBV27 - - TGTGCCAGCAAAGGGGGGGGTAAAGAGAGGGGCACCGGGGAGCTGTTTTTT CASKGGGKERGTGELFF
TRBJ2-5 TRBV10-2 - - TGCGCCAGCAGTGAGGACACCCAAGAGACCCAGTACTTC CASSEDTQETQYF
TRBJ2-7 TRBV27 TRBD1 many TGTGCCAGCAGTTTAAAGGGGTGGGGGACAGGGGGCAGTGGCTACGAGCAGTACTTC CASSLKGWGTGGSGYEQYF
TRBJ2-7 TRBV6-5 TRBD2 - TGTGCCAGCATTGGACTAGCGGGAGGGCGCTACGAGCAGTACTTC CASIGLAGGRYEQYF
TRBJ1-5 TRBV18 - - TGTGCCAGCTCAGCCAAAGACAATCAGCCCCAGCATTTT CASSAKDNQPQHF
TRBJ1-2 TRBV3-1/TRBV3-2 TRBD1 - TGTGCCAGCAGCCAGGCCGGTCCCGGGACAGGAGGGTTCGCCTATGGCTACACCTTC CASSQAGPGTGGFAYGYTF
TRBJ1-2 TRBV11-2 TRBD1 - TGTGCCAGCAGACGAACAGGGGGTTCCTCCGGCTACACCTTC CASRRTGGSSGYTF
TRBJ2-7 TRBV29-1 TRBD1 - TGCAGCGTCATCTTAGGGACAGGGTTTATTGGGAGGTCGGCCGAGCAGTACTTC CSVILGTGFIGRSAEQYF
TRBJ2-1 TRBV7-3 - - TGTGCCAGCAGCTTAAGGGCCGGAAACAATGAGCAGTTCTTC CASSLRAGNNEQFF
TRBJ2-3 TRBV5-1 TRBD1 - TGCGCCAGCAGCTTGGTGGGACAGGGAACAGATACGCAGTATTTT CASSLVGQGTDTQYF
TRBJ1-2 TRBV7-2 - once TGTGCCAGCAGCTACGGGGGGCTCTATGGCTACACCTTC CASSYGGLYGYTF
TRBJ1-2 TRBV28 - once TGTGCCAGCAGTTCGGGACTGACGTATGGCTACACCTTC CASSSGLTYGYTF
TRBJ1-2 TRBV7-9 - - TGTGCCAGCAGCTTGGGAGGGGGGCTTGGCTATGGCTACACCTTC CASSLGGGLGYGYTF
TRBJ2-1 TRBV11-2 - - TGTGCCAGCAGCTTACTCCAGGGGCGGGACAATGAGCAGTTCTTC CASSLLQGRDNEQFF
TRBJ2-3 TRBV5-4 - - TGTGCCAGCAGCTTGTCTGGGTTCCGCACAGATACGCAGTATTTT CASSLSGFRTDTQYF
TRBJ2-1 TRBV18 TRBD1 - TGTGCCAGCTCACCACCGTCGAACAGGGGTGAGCAGTTCTTC CASSPPSNRGEQFF
TRBJ2-3 TRBV6-2/TRBV6-3 - - TGTGCCAGCAGTTACTCGATTTGGGGTTTCAAGAGAGTTTCAGATACGCAGTATTTT CASSYSIWGFKRVSDTQYF
TRBJ2-7 TRBV24-1 TRBD2 - TGTGCCACCAGTGTCGGGACTAGCGGGAGTTACCCGCAGTACTTC CATSVGTSGSYPQYF
TRBJ1-4 TRBV7-9 - - TGTGCCAGCAGCTTAGGGCGGGGACTTAATGAAAAACTGTTTTTT CASSLGRGLNEKLFF
TRBJ1-4 TRBV5-5 - - TGTGCCAGCAGCTTGGGGCTAAAACTGTTTTTT CASSLGLKLFF
TRBJ2-5 TRBV14 - - TGTGCCAGCAGCCAATGGGGGACATTGGACATGTCCCAAGAGACCCAGTACTTC CASSQWGTLDMSQETQYF
TRBJ2-7 TRBV3-1/TRBV3-2 TRBD2 - TGTGCCAGCAGCCAATCCAGCGGGAGTACCGAGCAGTACTTC CASSQSSGSTEQYF
TRBJ2-1 TRBV29-1 TRBD2 - TGCAGCGTTGATCGGCTAGCGGGAGAGGAGCAGTTCTTC CSVDRLAGEEQFF
TRBJ2-3 TRBV6-5 - - TGTGCCAGCAGTTACGTGGATACGCAGTATTTT CASSYVDTQYF
TRBJ2-1 TRBV4-1 - once TGCGCCAGCAGCCAAGGGGGTGAGAAGTTCTTC CASSQGGEKFF
TRBJ2-2 TRBV5-6 - - TGTGCCAGCAGCTATTGGACCTCAACGGGGACCGGGGAGCTGTTTTTT CASSYWTSTGTGELFF